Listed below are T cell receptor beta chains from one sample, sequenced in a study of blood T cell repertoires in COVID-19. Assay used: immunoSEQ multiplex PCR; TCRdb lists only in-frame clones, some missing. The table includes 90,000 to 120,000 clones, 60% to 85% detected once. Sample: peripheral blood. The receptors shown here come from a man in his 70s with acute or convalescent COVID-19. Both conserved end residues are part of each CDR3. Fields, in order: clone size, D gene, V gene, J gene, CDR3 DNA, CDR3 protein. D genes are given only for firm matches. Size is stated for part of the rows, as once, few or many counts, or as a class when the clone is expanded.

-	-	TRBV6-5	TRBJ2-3	TGTGCCAGCAGTTATCGCAGGGTCACAGATACGCAGTATTTT	CASSYRRVTDTQYF
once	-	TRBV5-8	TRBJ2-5	TGTGCCAGCAGCTTCGTAGATTCTGAAGAGACCCAGTACTTC	CASSFVDSEETQYF
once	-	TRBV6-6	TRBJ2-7	TGTGCCAGCAGACCGACAGGGGAGGGGGAGCAGTACTTC	CASRPTGEGEQYF
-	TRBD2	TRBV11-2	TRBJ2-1	TGTGCCAGCAGCGACCGGGGGGTTCCCCTCTACAATGAGCAGTTCTTC	CASSDRGVPLYNEQFF
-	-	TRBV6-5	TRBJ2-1	TGTGCCAGCAACCGGGACAAGTCCTACAATGAGCAGTTCTTC	CASNRDKSYNEQFF
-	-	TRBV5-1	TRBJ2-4	TGCGCCAGCAGTTCACTCGGGGGAAAAAACATTCAGTACTTC	CASSSLGGKNIQYF
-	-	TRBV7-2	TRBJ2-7	TGTGCCAGCGCGAGGATGAGCGATAGGTCCTACGAGCAGTACTTC	CASARMSDRSYEQYF
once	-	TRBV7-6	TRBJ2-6	TGTGCCAGCAACGCACGGGAATGGCGGGTCCTTGGGGCCAACGTCCTGACTTTC	CASNAREWRVLGANVLTF
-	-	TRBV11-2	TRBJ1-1	TGTGCCAGCAGCTCTTTGCAGGGCCGGCCTGAAGCTTTCTTT	CASSSLQGRPEAFF
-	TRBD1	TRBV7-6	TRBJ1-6	TGTGCCAGCAGCAACTCTCGGACAGGGTCCAATTCACCCCTCCACTTT	CASSNSRTGSNSPLHF
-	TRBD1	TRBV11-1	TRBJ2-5	TGTGCCAGCAGCTTCCCGGGACAGGGGGCGGGAGAGACCCAGTACTTC	CASSFPGQGAGETQYF
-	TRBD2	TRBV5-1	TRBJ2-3	TGCGCCAGCAGCCGGGGGGATCGGGAGACAGATACGCAGTATTTT	CASSRGDRETDTQYF
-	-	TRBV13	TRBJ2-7	TGTGCCAGCAGCTTGCAGACAGTAACCTCCTACGAGCAGTACTTC	CASSLQTVTSYEQYF
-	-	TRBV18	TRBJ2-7	TGTGCCAGCTCACCCACCCTAGTAGGACAAACCTACGAGCAGTACTTC	CASSPTLVGQTYEQYF
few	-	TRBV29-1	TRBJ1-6	TGCAGCGTGCAAGCTGACAACTATAATTCACCCCTCCACTTT	CSVQADNYNSPLHF
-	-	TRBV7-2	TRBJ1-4	TGTGCCAGCAGCCAAGGGACACCTAATGAAAAACTGTTTTTT	CASSQGTPNEKLFF
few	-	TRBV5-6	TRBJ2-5	TGTGCCAGCAGCCCGGACTATCAAGAGACCCAGTACTTC	CASSPDYQETQYF
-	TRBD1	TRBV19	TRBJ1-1	TGTGCCAGCTCGGACAGGGGGCGCATTCTTGAAGCTTTCTTT	CASSDRGRILEAFF
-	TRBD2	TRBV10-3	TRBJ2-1	TGTGCCATCAGTGAGACTAGCGGGCTAGCCCGGGATGAGCAGTTCTTC	CAISETSGLARDEQFF
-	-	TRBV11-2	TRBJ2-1	TGTGCCAGCAATGGAGCCAACTACAATGAGCAGTTCTTC	CASNGANYNEQFF
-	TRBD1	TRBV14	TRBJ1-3	TGTGCCAGCAGCCAAGTAAACAGGGGGCGAAACACCATATATTTT	CASSQVNRGRNTIYF
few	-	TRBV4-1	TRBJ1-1	TGCGCCAGCAGCCAAGACATGAGGAACACTGAAGCTTTCTTT	CASSQDMRNTEAFF
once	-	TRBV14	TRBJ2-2	TGTGCCAGCAGGACAGGGAGGACCGGGGAGCTGTTTTTT	CASRTGRTGELFF
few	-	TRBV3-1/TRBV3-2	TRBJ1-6	TGTGCCAGCAGCCAAGAGGCAGGGTCTGGTAATTCACCCCTCCACTTT	CASSQEAGSGNSPLHF
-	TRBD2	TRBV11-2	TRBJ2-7	TGTGCCAGCAGCTTTGGGCGGGGGGGCCTCAACGAGCAGTACTTC	CASSFGRGGLNEQYF
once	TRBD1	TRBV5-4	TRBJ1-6	TGTGCCAGCAGTCATGACAGGGGAGATTCACCCCTCCACTTT	CASSHDRGDSPLHF
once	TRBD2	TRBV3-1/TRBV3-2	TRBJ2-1	TGTGCCAGCACCCTAGGACTAGCGGGGGTGGCCAATGAGCAGTTCTTC	CASTLGLAGVANEQFF
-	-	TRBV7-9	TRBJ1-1	TGTGCCAGCACCACTATATGGGAGGGGACTGAAGCTTTCTTT	CASTTIWEGTEAFF
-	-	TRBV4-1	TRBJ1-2	TGCGCCAGCAGCCAAGATCGCGGCGGGTTAAACTATGGCTACACCTTC	CASSQDRGGLNYGYTF
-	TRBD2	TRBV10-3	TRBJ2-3	TGTGCCATCAGTGCACTAGCGGGGGCTTCGACAGATACGCAGTATTTT	CAISALAGASTDTQYF
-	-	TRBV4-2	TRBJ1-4	TGTGCCAGCAGCCTATGGACAGCAACTAATGAAAAACTGTTTTTT	CASSLWTATNEKLFF
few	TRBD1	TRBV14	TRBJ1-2	TGTGCCAGCAGTCCACAGGGGACCTATGGCTACACCTTC	CASSPQGTYGYTF
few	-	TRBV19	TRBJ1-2	TGTGCCAGTAGTATAGAGGGACTGGGCTATGGCTACACCTTC	CASSIEGLGYGYTF
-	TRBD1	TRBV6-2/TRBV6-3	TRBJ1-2	TGTGCCAGCAGTCCCGCCCAGGGGGATTATGGCTACACCTTC	CASSPAQGDYGYTF